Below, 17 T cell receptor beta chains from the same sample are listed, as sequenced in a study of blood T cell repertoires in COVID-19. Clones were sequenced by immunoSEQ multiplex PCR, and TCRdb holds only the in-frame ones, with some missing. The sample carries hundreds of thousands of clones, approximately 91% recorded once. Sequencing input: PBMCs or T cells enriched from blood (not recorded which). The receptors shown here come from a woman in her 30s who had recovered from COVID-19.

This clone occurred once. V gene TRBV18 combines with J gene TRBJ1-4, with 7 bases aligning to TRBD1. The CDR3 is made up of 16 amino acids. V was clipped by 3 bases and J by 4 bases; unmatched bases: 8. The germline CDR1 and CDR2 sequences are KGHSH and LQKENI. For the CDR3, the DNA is TGTGCCAGCTCACCCCTAGGGGGCTTATATAATGAAAAACTGTTTTTT. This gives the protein CASSPLGGLYNEKLFF.

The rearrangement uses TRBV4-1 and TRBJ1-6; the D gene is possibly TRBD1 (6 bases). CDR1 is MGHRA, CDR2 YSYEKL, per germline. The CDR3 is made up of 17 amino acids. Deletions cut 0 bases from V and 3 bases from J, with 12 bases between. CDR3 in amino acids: CASSQDPGQNYNSPLHF. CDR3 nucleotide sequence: TGCGCCAGCAGCCAAGATCCCGGACAGAACTATAATTCACCCCTCCACTTT.

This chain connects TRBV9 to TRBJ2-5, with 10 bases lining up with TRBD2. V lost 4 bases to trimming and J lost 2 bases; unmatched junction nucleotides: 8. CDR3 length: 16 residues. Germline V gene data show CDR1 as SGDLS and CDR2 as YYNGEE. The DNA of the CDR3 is TGTGCCAGCAGCCGGTGGGGTAGCGGGGGGCAAGAGACCCAGTACTTC. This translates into CASSRWGSGGQETQYF.

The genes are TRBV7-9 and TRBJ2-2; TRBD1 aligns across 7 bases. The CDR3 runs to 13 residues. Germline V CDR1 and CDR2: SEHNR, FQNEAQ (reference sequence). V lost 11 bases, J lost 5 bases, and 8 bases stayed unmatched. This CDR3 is CAGRDRLTGELFF. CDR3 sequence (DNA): TGTGCCGGCCGGGACAGATTAACCGGGGAGCTGTTTTTT.

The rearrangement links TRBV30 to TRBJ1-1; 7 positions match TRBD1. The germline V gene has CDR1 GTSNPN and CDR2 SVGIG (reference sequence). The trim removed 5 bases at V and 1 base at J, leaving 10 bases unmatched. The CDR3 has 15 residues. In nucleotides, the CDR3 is TGTGCCTGGCAAAGATTGACAGGGCCGAACACTGAAGCTTTCTTT. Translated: CAWQRLTGPNTEAFF.

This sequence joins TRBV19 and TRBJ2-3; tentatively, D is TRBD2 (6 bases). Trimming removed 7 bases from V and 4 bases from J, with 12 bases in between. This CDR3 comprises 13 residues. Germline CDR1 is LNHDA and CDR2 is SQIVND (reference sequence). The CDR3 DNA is TGTGCCAGTAAGGCTAGCGACTCAGATACGCAGTATTTT. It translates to CASKASDSDTQYF.

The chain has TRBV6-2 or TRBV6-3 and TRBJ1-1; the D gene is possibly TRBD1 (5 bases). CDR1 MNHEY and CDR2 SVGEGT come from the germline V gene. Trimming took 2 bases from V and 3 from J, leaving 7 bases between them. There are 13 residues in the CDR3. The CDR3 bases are TGTGCCAGCAGTTACCAAGGGGACACTGAAGCTTTCTTT. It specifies CASSYQGDTEAFF.

CDR3 nucleotides: TGCGCCAGCAACCCGGGAGGTCCTCAAGAGACCCAGTACTTC. Protein product: CASNPGGPQETQYF. V is TRBV5-1 and J is TRBJ2-5, with TRBD2 matching 7 bases. The CDR3 covers 14 residues. Germline loops: CDR1 SGHRS, CDR2 YFSETQ. The ends lost 6 bases at V and 2 bases at J; junction bases unmatched: 7.

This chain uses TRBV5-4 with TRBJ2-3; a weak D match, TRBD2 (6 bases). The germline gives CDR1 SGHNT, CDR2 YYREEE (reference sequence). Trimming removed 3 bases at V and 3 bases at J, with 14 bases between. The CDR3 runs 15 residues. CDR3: CASSWYGGTTDTQYF. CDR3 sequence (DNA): TGTGCCAGCAGCTGGTATGGGGGGACTACAGATACGCAGTATTTT. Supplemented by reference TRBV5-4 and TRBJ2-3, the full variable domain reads ETGVTQSPTHLIKTRGQQVTLRCSSQSGHNTVSWYQQALGQGPQFIFQYYREEENGRGNFPPRFSGLQFPNYSSELNVNALELDDSALYLCASSWYGGTTDTQYFGPGTRLTVL.

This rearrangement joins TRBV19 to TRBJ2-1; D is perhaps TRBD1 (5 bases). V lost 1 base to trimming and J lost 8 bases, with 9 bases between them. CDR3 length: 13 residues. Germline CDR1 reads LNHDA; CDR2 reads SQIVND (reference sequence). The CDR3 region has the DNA TGTGCCAGTAGTATAGGGCCCAGGGATGAGCAGTTCTTC. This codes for CASSIGPRDEQFF. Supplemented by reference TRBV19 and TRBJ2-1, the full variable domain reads DGGITQSPKYLFRKEGQNVTLSCEQNLNHDAMYWYRQDPGQGLRLIYYSQIVNDFQKGDIAEGYSVSREKKESFPLTVTSAQKNPTAFYLCASSIGPRDEQFFGPGTRLTVL.

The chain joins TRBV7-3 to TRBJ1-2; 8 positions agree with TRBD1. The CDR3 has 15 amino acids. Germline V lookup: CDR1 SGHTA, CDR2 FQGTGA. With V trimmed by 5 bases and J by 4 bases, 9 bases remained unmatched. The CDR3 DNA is TGTGCCAGCAGCCCTAGTACCGGGACAGGCTATGGCTACACCTTC. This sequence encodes CASSPSTGTGYGYTF.

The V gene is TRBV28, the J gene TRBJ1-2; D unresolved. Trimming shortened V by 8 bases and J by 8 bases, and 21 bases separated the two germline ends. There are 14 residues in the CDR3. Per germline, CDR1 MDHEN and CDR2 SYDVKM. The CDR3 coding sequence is TGTGCCAGCGGAGAGCCATCTCTGGATACCGGCTACACCTTC. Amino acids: CASGEPSLDTGYTF.

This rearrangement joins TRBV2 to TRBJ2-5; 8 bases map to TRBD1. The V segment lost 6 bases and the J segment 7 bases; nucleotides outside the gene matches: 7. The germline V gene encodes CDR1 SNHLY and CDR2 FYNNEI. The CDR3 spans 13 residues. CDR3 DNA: TGTGCCAGCAGCGGGGACAGGACAGTGACCCAGTACTTC. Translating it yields CASSGDRTVTQYF.

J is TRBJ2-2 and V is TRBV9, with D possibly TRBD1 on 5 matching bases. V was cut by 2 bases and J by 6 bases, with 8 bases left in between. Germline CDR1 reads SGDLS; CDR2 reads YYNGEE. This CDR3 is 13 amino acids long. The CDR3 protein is CASSVQGSGELFF. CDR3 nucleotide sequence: TGTGCCAGCAGCGTTCAGGGTTCCGGGGAGCTGTTTTTT.

The CDR3 is CASTPGQGRSPLHF. The CDR3, as DNA: TGTGCCAGTACTCCGGGACAGGGAAGGTCACCCCTCCACTTT. This chain uses TRBV19 with TRBJ1-6; 9 nucleotides line up with TRBD1. Per the germline V gene, CDR1 is LNHDA and CDR2 is SQIVND (reference sequence). J gave up 10 bases and V 7 bases, and 8 bases lay outside the gene matches. The CDR3 consists of 14 residues.

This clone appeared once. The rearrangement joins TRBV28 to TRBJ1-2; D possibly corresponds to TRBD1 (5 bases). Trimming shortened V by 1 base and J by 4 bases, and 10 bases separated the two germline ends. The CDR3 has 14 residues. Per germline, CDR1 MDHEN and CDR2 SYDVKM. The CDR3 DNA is TGTGCCAGCAGTTTATACGACAGATCCTATGGCTACACCTTC. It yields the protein CASSLYDRSYGYTF.

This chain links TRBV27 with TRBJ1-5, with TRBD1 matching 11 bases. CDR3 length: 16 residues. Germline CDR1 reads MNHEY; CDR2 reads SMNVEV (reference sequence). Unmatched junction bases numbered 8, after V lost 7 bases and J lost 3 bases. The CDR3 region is CASKGLGQGVNQPQHF. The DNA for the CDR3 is TGTGCCAGCAAGGGGCTGGGACAGGGGGTCAATCAGCCCCAGCATTTT.